The 5 T cell receptor beta chains given below trace back to one sample, sequenced in a study of cytomegalovirus exposure and HLA in healthy donors (dated by TCRdb to 2017 to 2019). The library was generated by the immunoSEQ multiplex PCR assay. The multiplex PCR relied on a mix of 60 forward primers for TCR Vbeta segments and 13 reverse primers for TCR Jbeta segments. This is the immuneACCESS table as TCRdb keeps it, with only in-frame sequences that have V and J called. A part of the clones is gone; compared with another copy, unresolved V genes explain less than half, and the rest is unexplained. The sample has some 170,000 clones on record, about 75% of them singletons. Approximately 3.1% of the sample goes to the ten largest clones. The sample taken for sequencing was PBMCs. The receptors originated from a woman between 50 and 59 years old in good health and CMV-seropositive.

The rearrangement links TRBV11-2 to TRBJ2-2, with D perhaps TRBD1 (5 bases). The germline V gene encodes CDR1 SGHAT and CDR2 FQNNGV. This CDR3 is built from 15 residues. Trimming shortened V by 5 bases and J by 0 bases, and 10 bases separated the two germline ends. CDR3 sequence: CASSPGSANTGELFF. The CDR3 nucleotides are TGTGCCAGCAGCCCAGGGTCCGCGAACACCGGGGAGCTGTTTTTT.

V is TRBV6-1 and J is TRBJ2-1; 9 bases are shared with TRBD1. The CDR3 runs to 15 residues. Germline CDR1 is MNHNS and CDR2 is SASEGT. V lost 2 bases and J lost 5; bases outside the gene matches: 4. In DNA, the CDR3 is TGTGCCAGCAGTGAATTTTGGACAGGGGACAATGAGCAGTTCTTC. Amino acids: CASSEFWTGDNEQFF.

This rearrangement joins TRBV10-3 to TRBJ1-2; tentatively, D is TRBD1 (6 bases). The CDR3 runs to 15 residues. With 3 bases removed from V and 6 bases from J, the gap between germline ends came to 17 bases. CDR1 and CDR2 (germline): ENHRY, SYGVKD. Written as DNA, the CDR3 is TGTGCCATCAGTGACCGAGGGGGGGTGGAAGATGGCTACACCTTC. Translated, it gives CAISDRGGVEDGYTF.

This chain joins TRBV5-1 and TRBJ2-7; 10 nucleotides agree with TRBD1. Germline lookup yields CDR1 SGHRS and CDR2 YFSETQ. This CDR3 is built from 17 residues. J lost 7 bases, V lost 3 bases, and 16 bases had no gene match. The CDR3 sequence is CASSSDTGTGVPREQYF. The CDR3, as DNA: TGCGCCAGCAGCTCTGACACCGGGACAGGGGTTCCTAGGGAGCAGTACTTC.

The chain joins TRBV6-1 to TRBJ2-5; D is possibly TRBD2 (5 bases). With the DNA end fitting TRBJ2-7 better, the J assignment may be wrong. Germline loops: CDR1 MNHNS, CDR2 SASEGT. The CDR3 spans 14 residues. CDR3 residues: CASSRARDTYEQYF. The CDR3 DNA is TGTGCCAGCAGTAGAGCCCGGGATACCTACGAGCAGTACTTC.